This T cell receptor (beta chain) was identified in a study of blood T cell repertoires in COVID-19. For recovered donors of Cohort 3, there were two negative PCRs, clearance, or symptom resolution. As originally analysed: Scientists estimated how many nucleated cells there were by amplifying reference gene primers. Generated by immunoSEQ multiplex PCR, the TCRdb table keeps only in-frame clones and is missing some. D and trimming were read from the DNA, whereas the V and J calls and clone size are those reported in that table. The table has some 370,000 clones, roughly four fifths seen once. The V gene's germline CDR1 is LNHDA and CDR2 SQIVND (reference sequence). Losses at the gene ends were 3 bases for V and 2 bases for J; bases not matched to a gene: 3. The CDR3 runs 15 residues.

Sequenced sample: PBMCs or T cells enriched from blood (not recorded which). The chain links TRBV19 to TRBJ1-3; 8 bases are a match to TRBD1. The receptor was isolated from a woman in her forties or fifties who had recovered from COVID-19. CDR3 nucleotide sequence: TGTGCCAGTAGTATCACGACAGGGGCTGGAAACACCATATATTTT. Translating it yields CASSITTGAGNTIYF.